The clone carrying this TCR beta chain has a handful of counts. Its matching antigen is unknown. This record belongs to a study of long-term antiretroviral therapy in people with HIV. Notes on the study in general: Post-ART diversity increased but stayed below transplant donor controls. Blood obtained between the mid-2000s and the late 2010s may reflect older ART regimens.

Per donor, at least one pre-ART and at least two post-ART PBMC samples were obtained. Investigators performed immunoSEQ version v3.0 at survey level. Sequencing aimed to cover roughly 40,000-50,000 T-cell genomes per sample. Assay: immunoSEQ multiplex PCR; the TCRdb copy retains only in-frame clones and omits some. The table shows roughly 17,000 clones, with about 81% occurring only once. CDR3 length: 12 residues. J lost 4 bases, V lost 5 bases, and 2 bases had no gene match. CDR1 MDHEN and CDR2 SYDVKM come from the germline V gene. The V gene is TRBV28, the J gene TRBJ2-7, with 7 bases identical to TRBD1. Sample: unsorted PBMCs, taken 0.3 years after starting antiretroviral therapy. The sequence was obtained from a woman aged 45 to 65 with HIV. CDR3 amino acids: CASSTGEYEQYF. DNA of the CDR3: TGTGCCAGCAGTACAGGGGAGTACGAGCAGTACTTC.